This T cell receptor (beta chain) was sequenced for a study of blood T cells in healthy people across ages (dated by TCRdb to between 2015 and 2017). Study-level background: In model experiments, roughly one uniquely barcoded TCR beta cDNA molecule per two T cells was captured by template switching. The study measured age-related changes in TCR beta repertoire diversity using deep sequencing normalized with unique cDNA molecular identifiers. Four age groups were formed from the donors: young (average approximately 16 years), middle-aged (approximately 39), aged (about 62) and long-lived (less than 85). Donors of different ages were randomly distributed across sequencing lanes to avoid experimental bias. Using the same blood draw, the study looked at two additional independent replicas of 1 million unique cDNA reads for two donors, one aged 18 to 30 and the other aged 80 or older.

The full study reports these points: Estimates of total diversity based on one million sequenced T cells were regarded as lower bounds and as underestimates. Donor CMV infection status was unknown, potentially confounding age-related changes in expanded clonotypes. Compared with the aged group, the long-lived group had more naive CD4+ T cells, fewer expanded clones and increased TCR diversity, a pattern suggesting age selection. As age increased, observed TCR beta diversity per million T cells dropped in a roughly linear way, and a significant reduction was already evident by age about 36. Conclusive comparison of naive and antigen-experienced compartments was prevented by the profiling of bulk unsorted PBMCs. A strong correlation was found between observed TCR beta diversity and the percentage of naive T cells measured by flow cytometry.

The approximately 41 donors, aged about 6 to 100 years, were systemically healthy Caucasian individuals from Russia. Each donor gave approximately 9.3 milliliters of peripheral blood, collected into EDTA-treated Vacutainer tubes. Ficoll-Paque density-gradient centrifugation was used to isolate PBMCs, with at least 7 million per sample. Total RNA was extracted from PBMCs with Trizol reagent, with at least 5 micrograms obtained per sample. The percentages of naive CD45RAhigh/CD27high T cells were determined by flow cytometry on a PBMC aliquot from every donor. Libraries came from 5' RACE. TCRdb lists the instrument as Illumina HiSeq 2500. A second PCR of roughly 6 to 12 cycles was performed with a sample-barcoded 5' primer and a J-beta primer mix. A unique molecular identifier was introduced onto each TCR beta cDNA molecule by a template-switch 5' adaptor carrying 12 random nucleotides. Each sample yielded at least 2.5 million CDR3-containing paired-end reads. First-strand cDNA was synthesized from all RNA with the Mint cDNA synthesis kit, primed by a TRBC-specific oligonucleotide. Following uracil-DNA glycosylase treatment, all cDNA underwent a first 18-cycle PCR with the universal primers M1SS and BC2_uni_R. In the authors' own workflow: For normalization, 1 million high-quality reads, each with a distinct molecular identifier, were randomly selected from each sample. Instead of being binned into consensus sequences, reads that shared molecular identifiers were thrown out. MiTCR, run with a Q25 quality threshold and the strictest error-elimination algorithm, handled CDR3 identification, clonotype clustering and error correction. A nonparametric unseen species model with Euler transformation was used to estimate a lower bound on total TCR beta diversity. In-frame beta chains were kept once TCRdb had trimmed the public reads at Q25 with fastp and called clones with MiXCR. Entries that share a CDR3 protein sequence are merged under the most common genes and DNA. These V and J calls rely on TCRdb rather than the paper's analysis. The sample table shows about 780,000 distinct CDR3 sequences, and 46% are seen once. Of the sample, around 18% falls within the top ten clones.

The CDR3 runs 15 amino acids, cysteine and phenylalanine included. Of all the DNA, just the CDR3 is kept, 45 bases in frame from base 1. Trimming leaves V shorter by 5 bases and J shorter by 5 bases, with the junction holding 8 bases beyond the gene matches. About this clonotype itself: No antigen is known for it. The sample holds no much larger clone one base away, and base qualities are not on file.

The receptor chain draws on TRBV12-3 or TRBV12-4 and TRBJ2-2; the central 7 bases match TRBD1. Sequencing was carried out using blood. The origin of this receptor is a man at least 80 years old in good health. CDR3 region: CASSRAGTETGELFF. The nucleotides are TGTGCCAGCAGTAGGGCCGGGACAGAGACCGGGGAGCTGTTTTTT.